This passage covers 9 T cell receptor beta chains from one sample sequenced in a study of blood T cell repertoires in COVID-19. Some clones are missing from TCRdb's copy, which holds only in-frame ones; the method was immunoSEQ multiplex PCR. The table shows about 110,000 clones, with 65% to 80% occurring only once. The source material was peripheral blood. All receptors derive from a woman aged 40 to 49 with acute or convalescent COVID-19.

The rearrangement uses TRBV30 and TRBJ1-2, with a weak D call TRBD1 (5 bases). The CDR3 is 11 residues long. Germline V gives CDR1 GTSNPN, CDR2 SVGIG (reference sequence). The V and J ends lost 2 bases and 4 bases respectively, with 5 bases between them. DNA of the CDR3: TGTGCCTGGAGTAGGGGCTATGGCTACACCTTC. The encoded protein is CAWSRGYGYTF.

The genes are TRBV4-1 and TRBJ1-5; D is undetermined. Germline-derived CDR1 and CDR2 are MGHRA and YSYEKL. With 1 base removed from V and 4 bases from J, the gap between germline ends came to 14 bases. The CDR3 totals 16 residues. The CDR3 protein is CASSQAVGGSNQPQHF. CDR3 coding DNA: TGCGCCAGCAGCCAAGCGGTGGGAGGGAGTAATCAGCCCCAGCATTTT.

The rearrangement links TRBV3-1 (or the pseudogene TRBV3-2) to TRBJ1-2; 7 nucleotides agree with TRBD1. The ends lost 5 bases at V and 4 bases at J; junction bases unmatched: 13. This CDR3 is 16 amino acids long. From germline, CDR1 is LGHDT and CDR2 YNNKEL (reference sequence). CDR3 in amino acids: CASSSRPRQGAYGYTF. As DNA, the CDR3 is TGTGCCAGCAGCTCCCGCCCTAGACAGGGAGCCTATGGCTACACCTTC.

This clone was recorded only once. The CDR3 here is CASNEGGHQPQHF. The CDR3 coding sequence is TGTGCCAGCAATGAGGGCGGCCATCAGCCCCAGCATTTT. V and J are TRBV12-3 or TRBV12-4 and TRBJ1-5, with D unresolved. CDR3 size: 13 residues. Trimming cost V 7 bases and J 5 bases, with 12 bases left between them.

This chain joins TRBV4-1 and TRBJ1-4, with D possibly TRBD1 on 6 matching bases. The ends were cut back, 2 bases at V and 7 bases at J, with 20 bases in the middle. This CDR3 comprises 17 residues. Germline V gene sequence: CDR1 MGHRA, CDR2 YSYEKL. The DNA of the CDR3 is TGCGCCAGCAGCCAAACCTTTGCGGCAGGGGATGTTGAAAAACTGTTTTTT. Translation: CASSQTFAAGDVEKLFF.

The CDR3, as DNA: TGTGCCAGCAGTACAGGGTCCTACAATGAGCAGTTCTTC. Residues: CASSTGSYNEQFF. V gene TRBV7-3 combines with J gene TRBJ2-1, with D possibly being TRBD1 (6 bases). From germline, CDR1 is SGHTA and CDR2 FQGTGA. The CDR3 length is 13 residues. V was pared by 6 bases and J by 1 base, with 7 bases between.

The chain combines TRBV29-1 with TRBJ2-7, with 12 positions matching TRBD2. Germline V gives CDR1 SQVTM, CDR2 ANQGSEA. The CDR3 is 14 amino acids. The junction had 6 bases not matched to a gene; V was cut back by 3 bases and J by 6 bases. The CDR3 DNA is TGCAGCGTTGAGGGTCTAGCGGGGGGGTTCGAGCAGTACTTC. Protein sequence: CSVEGLAGGFEQYF.

CDR3 sequence: CASSEGGLGELFF. In DNA, the CDR3 is TGTGCCAGCAGTGAGGGAGGCCTCGGGGAGCTGTTTTTT. This chain joins TRBV6-1 and TRBJ2-2; D is perhaps TRBD2 (6 bases). The germline V gene has CDR1 MNHNS and CDR2 SASEGT. V lost 3 bases and J lost 7, with 9 bases in between. This CDR3 has 13 residues.

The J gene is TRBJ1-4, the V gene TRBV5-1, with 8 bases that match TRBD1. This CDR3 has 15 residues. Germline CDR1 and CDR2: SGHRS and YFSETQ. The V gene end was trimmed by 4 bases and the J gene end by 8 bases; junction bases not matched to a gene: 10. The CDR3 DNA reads TGCGCCAGCAGCCCTCTGACAGGGGTCGGGGAAAAACTGTTTTTT. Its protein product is CASSPLTGVGEKLFF.